The following is a T cell receptor beta chain sequence with its context. Its antigen is unknown. This sample was taken from a study of shared clonotypes between healthy human individuals. Study context: CD4 naive and CD4 memory each took three plates per donor, while CD8 naive took two and CD8 memory one. Broader study findings: With four donors compared, 4.5% to 6.5% of naive CD4 clonotypes were shared. The low donor count limited represented genetic and exposure-history diversity.

Trimming stripped 5 bases from V and 13 bases from J, with 15 bases between. This CDR3 region has 11 residues. Per the germline V gene, CDR1 is DFQATT and CDR2 is SNEGSKA (reference sequence). CD4+ cell separation produced CD45RA+ naive and CD45RA-negative memory subsets. Sequencing was performed with immunoSEQ multiplex PCR; in TCRdb, only in-frame clones are kept and a portion is missing. This table holds millions of clones, roughly 94% found once. This receptor was obtained from a man aged 18 to 29 in good health. This chain joins TRBV20-1 and TRBJ1-5; D is perhaps TRBD1 (5 bases). Specimen: naive CD4+ T cells sorted from blood. Subset defined: CD45RA+ positively selected. Written as DNA, the CDR3 is TGCAGTGCTGGGGGAGAAATTTATCAGCATTTT. It encodes CSAGGEIYQHF.